Each of the 32 T cell receptor beta chains below was sequenced from the same sample in a study of T cell responses to AZD1222 COVID-19 vaccine. Using immunoSEQ multiplex PCR, the repertoire was profiled, and TCRdb retains in-frame clones only, with some absent. Of roughly 87,000 clones in the sample, roughly 90% were seen once. The sequenced sample was peripheral blood, obtained 28 days after the second AZD1222 dose. The receptors come from an adult who received the AZD1222 COVID-19 vaccine.

The genes are TRBV6-2 or TRBV6-3 and TRBJ2-3, with D maybe TRBD2 (5 bases). The CDR3 loop spans 15 amino acids. V was shortened by 2 bases and J by 3 bases, with 12 bases between the two germline ends. Per germline, CDR1 MNHEY and CDR2 SVGEGT. CDR3: CASSYVGVSTDTQYF. In nucleotides, the CDR3 is TGTGCCAGCAGTTACGTCGGGGTATCGACAGATACGCAGTATTTT.

The sample holds many counts of this clone. This sequence joins TRBV6-4 and TRBJ2-3; 12 bases agree with TRBD2. Germline V gene lookup returns CDR1 MRHNA and CDR2 SNTAGT. V lost 4 bases, J lost 4 bases, and 0 bases stayed unmatched. The CDR3 sequence is 14 residues long. This CDR3 reads CASSASGGADTQYF. As DNA, the CDR3 is TGTGCCAGCAGTGCTAGCGGGGGGGCAGATACGCAGTATTTT.

The chain carries TRBV10-3 and TRBJ2-3; D may match TRBD1 or TRBD2 (5 bases each). This CDR3 comprises 15 residues. V lost 7 bases and J 5 bases, leaving 19 bases between the germline ends. CDR1 and CDR2 from the germline V gene are ENHRY and SYGVKD. CDR3: CAIKEAGQGRDTQYF. The CDR3 DNA reads as TGTGCCATCAAGGAGGCCGGGCAGGGAAGAGATACGCAGTATTTT.

The chain uses TRBV30 and TRBJ1-5; 8 bases map to TRBD1. Germline values: CDR1 GTSNPN, CDR2 SVGIG (reference sequence). V gave up 2 bases and J gave up 5 bases; unmatched junction bases: 5. This CDR3 has 14 amino acids. In nucleotides, the CDR3 is TGTGCCTGGAGTCGGGGACAGGCCTATCAGCCCCAGCATTTT. It is translated as CAWSRGQAYQPQHF.

This chain links TRBV9 with TRBJ2-1; no firm D call. From germline, CDR1 is SGDLS and CDR2 YYNGEE. This CDR3 comprises 9 residues. V was shortened by 10 bases and J by 4 bases, with 3 bases between the two germline ends. The CDR3 sequence is CAPYNEQFF. DNA of the CDR3: TGTGCCCCTTACAATGAGCAGTTCTTC.

The gene calls are TRBV10-3 and TRBJ2-2, with D perhaps matching TRBD1 or TRBD2 (5 bases each). Between the trimmed V and J ends, which lost 4 bases and 6 bases, there was a span of 24 bases. Germline V gene sequence: CDR1 ENHRY, CDR2 SYGVKD. The CDR3 extends over 18 amino acids. CDR3 loop: CAISVGRGQGSRPGELFF. CDR3 coding DNA: TGTGCCATCAGTGTTGGACGAGGGCAGGGATCGCGTCCCGGGGAGCTGTTTTTT.

The chain employs TRBV21-1 and TRBJ1-2; the D call TRBD1 from the table was never checked on the DNA. TRBV21-1 is described as a pseudogene. This CDR3 region has 15 residues. The CDR3 protein is CASSKLGKDSYGYTF. CDR3 bases: TGTGCCAGCAGCAAACTGGGAAAGGACAGCTATGGCTACACCTTC.

J is TRBJ1-1 and V is TRBV11-3; 7 nucleotides align to TRBD1. CDR1 is SGHNT, CDR2 YENEEA, per germline. The CDR3 length is 13 residues. J gave up 1 base and V 6 bases, and 2 bases lay outside the gene matches. The CDR3 nucleotides are TGTGCCAGCAGGGGACAGCAGAACACTGAAGCTTTCTTT. This gives the protein CASRGQQNTEAFF.

This clone was recorded only once. This rearrangement joins TRBV30 to TRBJ1-6; D gene unclear. Germline loops: CDR1 GTSNPN, CDR2 SVGIG (reference sequence). This CDR3 spans 16 amino acids. With 6 bases removed from V and 6 bases from J, the gap between germline ends came to 21 bases. CDR3 amino acids: CACPTEGRALNSPLHF. The CDR3 DNA follows: TGTGCCTGCCCTACGGAAGGGAGGGCCCTTAATTCACCCCTCCACTTT.

This clone has a single count. The genes are TRBV28 and TRBJ1-5, with 8 bases lining up with TRBD1. Germline V gives CDR1 MDHEN, CDR2 SYDVKM. The ends lost 4 bases at V and 7 bases at J; junction bases unmatched: 3. CDR3 length: 13 residues. The CDR3 DNA reads as TGTGCCAGCAGTTCGGACAGGGCACAGCCCCAGCATTTT. This sequence encodes CASSSDRAQPQHF.

V is TRBV5-1 and J is TRBJ2-6; no clear D. CDR3 length: 14 residues. Germline V lookup: CDR1 SGHRS, CDR2 YFSETQ. The V gene lost 4 bases and the J gene lost 0 bases, with 5 bases spanning the gap. The CDR3: CASSPGSGANVLTF. DNA for the CDR3: TGCGCCAGCAGCCCAGGCTCTGGGGCCAACGTCCTGACTTTC.

This clone was counted a single time. The rearrangement links TRBV7-9 to TRBJ2-3; D is possibly TRBD2 (6 bases). Germline CDR1 is SEHNR and CDR2 is FQNEAQ (reference sequence). The CDR3 totals 16 residues. V lost 5 bases and J lost 1, with 16 bases in between. The CDR3, as DNA: TGTGCCAGCAGCCCAAGCCTCGCTAGCGGCACAGATACGCAGTATTTT. This sequence encodes CASSPSLASGTDTQYF.

V usage is TRBV19 and J usage is TRBJ2-3; D is uncertain. CDR1 and CDR2 from the germline V gene are LNHDA and SQIVND (reference sequence). This CDR3 is built from 14 residues. The V end was cut by 3 bases, the J end by 1 base, with 8 bases between. CDR3 nucleotides: TGTGCCAGTAGTATGGGCCGAGGCACAGATACGCAGTATTTT. It yields the protein CASSMGRGTDTQYF.

The chain couples TRBV7-8 to TRBJ2-5; D assignment may be TRBD1 or TRBD2 (6 bases each). CDR1 and CDR2 (germline): SGHVS, FQNEAQ. Trimming removed 3 bases at V and 2 bases at J, with 16 bases between. There are 16 residues in the CDR3. The CDR3 spells CASSFGWGDKQETQYF. The CDR3 DNA follows: TGTGCCAGCAGCTTTGGGTGGGGGGACAAGCAAGAGACCCAGTACTTC.

The chain links TRBV19 to TRBJ2-1; 7 nucleotides agree with TRBD1. CDR3 length: 15 residues. Trimming took 6 bases from V and 5 from J; bases not matched to a gene: 10. Germline loops: CDR1 LNHDA, CDR2 SQIVND (reference sequence). The CDR3 sequence: CASSHPGTAHNEQFF. Here the CDR3 DNA reads TGTGCCAGTAGCCACCCCGGGACAGCCCACAATGAGCAGTTCTTC.

The CDR3 nucleotides are TGTGCCAGCAGCAGAGGGAGGGGGTTTGATGGCTACACCTTC. It translates to CASSRGRGFDGYTF. The J gene is TRBJ1-2, the V gene TRBV3-1 (or the pseudogene TRBV3-2), with a possible D match to TRBD1 (6 bases). The length of the CDR3 is 14 residues. The V and J ends lost 5 bases and 6 bases respectively, with 16 bases between them. The germline gives CDR1 LGHDT, CDR2 YNNKEL (reference sequence).

The chain uses TRBV6-2 or TRBV6-3 and TRBJ2-7; the D gene is possibly TRBD2 (5 bases). The CDR3 runs to 14 residues. The ends were cut back, 5 bases at V and 3 bases at J, with 14 bases in the middle. Germline-derived CDR1 and CDR2 are MNHEY and SVGEGT. The CDR3 region is CASSTDSGIYEQYF. As DNA, the CDR3 is TGTGCCAGCAGTACTGACTCGGGGATCTACGAGCAGTACTTC.

The chain is built from TRBV12-3 or TRBV12-4 and TRBJ1-5, with D unresolved. V lost 1 base and J 6 bases, leaving 4 bases between the germline ends. This CDR3 has 12 residues. This CDR3 is CASSLGGQPQHF. CDR3 coding DNA: TGTGCCAGCAGTTTAGGAGGTCAGCCCCAGCATTTT.

The rearrangement uses TRBV12-3 or TRBV12-4 and TRBJ2-7; weak D call: TRBD1 (6 bases). Trimming removed 3 bases from V and 5 bases from J, with 11 bases in between. There are 13 residues in the CDR3. The CDR3 sequence is CASSFYRDNEQYF. CDR3 bases: TGTGCCAGCAGTTTTTACAGGGACAACGAGCAGTACTTC.

The chain joins TRBV5-1 to TRBJ2-2; 14 bases match TRBD2. Trimming cost V 4 bases and J 6 bases; bases outside gene matches: 5. The CDR3 is 16 amino acids. Germline CDR1 and CDR2: SGHRS and YFSETQ. CDR3 sequence: CASSPTSGGAAGELFF. Written as DNA, the CDR3 is TGCGCCAGCAGCCCGACTAGCGGGGGGGCCGCCGGGGAGCTGTTTTTT.

The J gene is TRBJ1-6, the V gene TRBV4-3; D is unresolved. V lost 0 bases and J lost 7, with 4 bases in between. Germline V gives CDR1 LGHNA, CDR2 YSLEER. The CDR3 spans 13 residues. The CDR3 region has the DNA TGCGCCAGCAGCCAAGAGAGGAATTCACCCCTCCACTTT. Protein: CASSQERNSPLHF.

The rearrangement links TRBV7-9 to TRBJ1-2; the D is unclear. The CDR3 totals 15 residues. Between the trimmed V and J ends, which lost 5 bases and 8 bases, there was a span of 21 bases. Germline V gene lookup returns CDR1 SEHNR and CDR2 FQNEAQ (reference sequence). CDR3 sequence reads: CASSPRIGLTQGYTF. Written as DNA, the CDR3 is TGTGCCAGCAGCCCGCGAATTGGACTGACGCAAGGCTACACCTTC. The whole variable domain, filled in from reference TRBV7-9 and TRBJ1-2, reads DTGVSQNPRHKITKRGQNVTFRCDPISEHNRLYWYRQTLGQGPEFLTYFQNEAQLEKSRLLSDRFSAERPKGSFSTLEIQRTEQGDSAMYLCASSPRIGLTQGYTFGSGTRLTVV.

The V call is TRBV27, the J call TRBJ2-5; TRBD1 agrees at 7 bases. This CDR3 is built from 13 residues. J lost 4 bases, V lost 2 bases, and 1 base had no gene match. Germline CDR1 is MNHEY and CDR2 is SMNVEV (reference sequence). This chain's CDR3 is CASSLRDRETQYF. The CDR3 DNA is TGTGCCAGCAGTTTACGGGACAGAGAGACCCAGTACTTC.

This CDR3 reads CASSQWAGRITEAFF. For the CDR3, the DNA is TGCGCCAGCAGCCAATGGGCCGGGCGGATCACTGAAGCTTTCTTT. V usage is TRBV4-1 and J usage is TRBJ1-1; D remains ambiguous. CDR3 size: 15 residues. Trimming removed 2 bases from V and 4 bases from J, with 14 bases in between. CDR1 and CDR2 from the germline V gene are MGHRA and YSYEKL.

The rearrangement links TRBV10-3 to TRBJ2-1; 9 bases match TRBD2. The CDR3 sequence is 13 residues long. Losses at the gene ends were 10 bases for V and 5 bases for J; bases not matched to a gene: 6. Germline V lookup: CDR1 ENHRY, CDR2 SYGVKD. Here the CDR3 reads CATRGGADNEQFF. DNA for the CDR3: TGTGCCACCCGCGGGGGGGCAGACAATGAGCAGTTCTTC.

The chain has TRBV3-1 (or the pseudogene TRBV3-2) and TRBJ2-1; D possibly corresponds to TRBD2 (5 bases). Germline CDR1 LGHDT, CDR2 YNNKEL (reference sequence). CDR3 length: 12 amino acids. The germline V and J ends were trimmed by 10 bases and 9 bases, with 16 bases remaining between them. As DNA, the CDR3 is TGTGCCACCCGTCCTAGCATCGGTGAGCAGTTCTTC. The encoded protein is CATRPSIGEQFF.

This sequence joins TRBV15 and TRBJ1-6; D is unclear. The V end was cut by 1 base, the J end by 7 bases, with 8 bases between. The CDR3 covers 14 residues. Germline loops: CDR1 LNHNV, CDR2 YYDKDF (reference sequence). The CDR3 DNA reads as TGTGCCACCAGCAGAGGTGTAGAAAATTCACCCCTCCACTTT. Translated, it gives CATSRGVENSPLHF.

This sequence joins TRBV18 and TRBJ1-4; weak D call: TRBD1 (5 bases). Trimming left V 0 bases short and J 7 bases short, with 9 bases between. The V gene's germline CDR1 is KGHSH and CDR2 LQKENI. The CDR3 spans 14 residues. In nucleotides, the CDR3 is TGTGCCAGCTCACCACCGGGGCGCGGTGAAAAACTGTTTTTT. As protein: CASSPPGRGEKLFF.

A few counts support this clone. This sequence joins TRBV11-2 and TRBJ2-3; 9 nucleotides line up with TRBD2. CDR1 and CDR2 (germline): SGHAT, FQNNGV. V gave up 7 bases and J gave up 2 bases; unmatched junction bases: 13. This CDR3 spans 17 amino acids. As DNA, the CDR3 is TGTGCCAGCACTTCGGGGGGTAGCGGGGGATACACAGATACGCAGTATTTT. As protein: CASTSGGSGGYTDTQYF.

The gene calls are TRBV5-1 and TRBJ1-1; a weak D match, TRBD1 (5 bases). V was cut by 0 bases and J by 2 bases, with 8 bases left in between. CDR3 length: 14 amino acids. Per the germline V gene, CDR1 is SGHRS and CDR2 is YFSETQ. The CDR3 DNA sequence: TGCGCCAGCAGCTTGGTGGGGGGTAACACTGAAGCTTTCTTT. Translated, it gives CASSLVGGNTEAFF.

This clone has a handful of counts. The chain uses TRBV15 and TRBJ1-5; 7 bases match TRBD1. Germline V gene lookup returns CDR1 LNHNV and CDR2 YYDKDF (reference sequence). The CDR3 contains 17 residues. The J segment lost 1 base and the V segment lost 2 bases, leaving 8 bases of the junction unmatched. The CDR3 nucleotides are TGTGCCACCAGCAGAACCCGTTCGGGACAGAGCAATCAGCCCCAGCATTTT. Its translation: CATSRTRSGQSNQPQHF. Full variable domain (remainder filled in from reference TRBV15 and TRBJ1-5): DAMVIQNPRYQVTQFGKPVTLSCSQTLNHNVMYWYQQKSSQAPKLLFHYYDKDFNNEADTPDNFQSRRPNTSFCFLDIRSPGLGDTAMYLCATSRTRSGQSNQPQHFGDGTRLSIL.

This clone has a single count. V usage is TRBV7-3 and J usage is TRBJ1-1; no reliable D call. The CDR3 consists of 13 residues. V gave up 5 bases and J gave up 1 base, with 8 bases separating them. The germline CDR1 and CDR2 sequences are SGHTA and FQGTGA. This CDR3 is CASSPITNTEAFF. The CDR3 nucleotides are TGTGCCAGCAGCCCTATTACGAACACTGAAGCTTTCTTT.